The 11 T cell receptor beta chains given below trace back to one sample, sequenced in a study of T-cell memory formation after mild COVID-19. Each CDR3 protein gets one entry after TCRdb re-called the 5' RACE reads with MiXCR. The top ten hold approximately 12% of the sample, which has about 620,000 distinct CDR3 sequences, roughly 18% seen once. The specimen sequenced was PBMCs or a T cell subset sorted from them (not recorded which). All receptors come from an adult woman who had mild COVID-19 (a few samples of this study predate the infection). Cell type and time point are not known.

CDR3 nucleotide sequence: TGTGCCAGCAGTTTAGACTCGAAGACCCAGTACTTC. Translation: CASSLDSKTQYF. The chain carries TRBV12-3 or TRBV12-4 and TRBJ2-5; D is unresolved. CDR3 size: 12 residues. V was trimmed by 1 base and J by 6 bases, leaving 6 bases between them.

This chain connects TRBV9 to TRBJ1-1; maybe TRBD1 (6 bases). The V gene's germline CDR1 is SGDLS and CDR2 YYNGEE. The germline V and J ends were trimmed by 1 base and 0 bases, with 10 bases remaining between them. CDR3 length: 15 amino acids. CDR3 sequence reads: CASSVSRGLNTEAFF. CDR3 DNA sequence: TGTGCCAGCAGCGTATCTCGGGGGCTGAACACTGAAGCTTTCTTT. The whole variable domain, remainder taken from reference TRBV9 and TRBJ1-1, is DSGVTQTPKHLITATGQRVTLRCSPRSGDLSVYWYQQSLDQGLQFLIQYYNGEERAKGNILERFSAQQFPDLHSELNLSSLELGDSALYFCASSVSRGLNTEAFFGQGTRLTVV.

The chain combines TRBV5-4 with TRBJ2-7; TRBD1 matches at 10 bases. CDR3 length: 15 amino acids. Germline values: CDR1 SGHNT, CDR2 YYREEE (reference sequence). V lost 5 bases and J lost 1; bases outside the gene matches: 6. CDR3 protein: CASRRGQGLSYEQYF. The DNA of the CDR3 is TGTGCCAGCAGACGGGGACAGGGGTTATCCTACGAGCAGTACTTC.

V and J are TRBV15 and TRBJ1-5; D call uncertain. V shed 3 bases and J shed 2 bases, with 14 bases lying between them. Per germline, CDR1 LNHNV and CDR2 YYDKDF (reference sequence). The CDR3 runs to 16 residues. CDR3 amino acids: CATSSEPGNRNQPQHF. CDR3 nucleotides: TGTGCCACCAGCAGTGAACCCGGGAATCGCAATCAGCCCCAGCATTTT.

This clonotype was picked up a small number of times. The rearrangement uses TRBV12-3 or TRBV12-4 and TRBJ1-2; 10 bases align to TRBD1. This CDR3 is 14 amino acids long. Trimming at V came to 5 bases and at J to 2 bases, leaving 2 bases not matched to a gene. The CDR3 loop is CASSGTGANYGYTF. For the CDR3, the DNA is TGTGCCAGCAGTGGGACAGGGGCCAACTATGGCTACACCTTC.

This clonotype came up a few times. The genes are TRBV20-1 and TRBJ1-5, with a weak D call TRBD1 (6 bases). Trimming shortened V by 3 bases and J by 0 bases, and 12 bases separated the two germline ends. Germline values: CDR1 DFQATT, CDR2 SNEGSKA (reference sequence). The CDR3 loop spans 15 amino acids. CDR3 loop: CSASPEGVSNQPQHF. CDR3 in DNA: TGCAGTGCTAGCCCGGAGGGGGTTAGCAATCAGCCCCAGCATTTT.

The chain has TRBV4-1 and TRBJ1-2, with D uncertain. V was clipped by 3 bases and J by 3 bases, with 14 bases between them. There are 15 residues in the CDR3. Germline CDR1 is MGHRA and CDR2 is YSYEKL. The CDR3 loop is CASSQSTGQDYGYTF. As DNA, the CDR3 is TGCGCCAGCAGCCAGTCTACCGGCCAAGACTATGGCTACACCTTC.

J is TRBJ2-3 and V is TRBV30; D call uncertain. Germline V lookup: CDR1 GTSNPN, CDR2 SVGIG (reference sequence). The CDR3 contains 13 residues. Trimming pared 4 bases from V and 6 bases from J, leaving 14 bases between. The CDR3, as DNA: TGTGCCTGGAAACGGGCCTCCTGGGATACGCAGTATTTT. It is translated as CAWKRASWDTQYF.

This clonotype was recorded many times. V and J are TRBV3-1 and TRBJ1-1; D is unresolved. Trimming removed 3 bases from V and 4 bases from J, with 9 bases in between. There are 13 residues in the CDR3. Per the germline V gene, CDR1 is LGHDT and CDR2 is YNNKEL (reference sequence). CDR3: CASSQDQFTEAFF. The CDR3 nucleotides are TGTGCCAGCAGCCAGGACCAGTTCACTGAAGCTTTCTTT.

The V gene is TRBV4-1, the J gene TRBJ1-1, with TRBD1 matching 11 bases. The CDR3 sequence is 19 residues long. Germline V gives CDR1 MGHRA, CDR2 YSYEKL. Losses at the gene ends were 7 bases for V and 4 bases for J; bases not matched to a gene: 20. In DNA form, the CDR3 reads TGCGCCAGCACCCTGACCGAGGGGACAGGGGGGTGGTCGGGCACTGAAGCTTTCTTT. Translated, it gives CASTLTEGTGGWSGTEAFF.

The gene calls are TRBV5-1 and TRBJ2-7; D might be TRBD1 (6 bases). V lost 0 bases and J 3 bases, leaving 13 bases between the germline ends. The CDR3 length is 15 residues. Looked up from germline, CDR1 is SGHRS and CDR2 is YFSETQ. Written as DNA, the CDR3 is TGCGCCAGCAGCTTGGCCGTGGGGGCGGGCTACGAGCAGTACTTC. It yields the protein CASSLAVGAGYEQYF.